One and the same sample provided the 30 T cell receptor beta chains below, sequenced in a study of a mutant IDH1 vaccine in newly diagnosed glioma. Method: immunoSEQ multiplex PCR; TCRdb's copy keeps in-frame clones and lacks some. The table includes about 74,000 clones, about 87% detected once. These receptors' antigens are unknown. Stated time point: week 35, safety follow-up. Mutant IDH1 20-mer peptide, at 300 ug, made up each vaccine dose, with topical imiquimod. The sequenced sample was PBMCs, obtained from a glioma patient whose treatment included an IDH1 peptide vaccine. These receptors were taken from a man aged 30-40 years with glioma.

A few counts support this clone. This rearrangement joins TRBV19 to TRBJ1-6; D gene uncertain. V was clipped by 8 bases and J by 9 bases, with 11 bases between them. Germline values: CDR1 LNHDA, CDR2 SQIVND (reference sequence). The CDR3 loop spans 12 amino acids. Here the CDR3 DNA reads TGTGCCAGTCAGGCCTTGGCTTCACCCCTCCACTTT. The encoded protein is CASQALASPLHF.

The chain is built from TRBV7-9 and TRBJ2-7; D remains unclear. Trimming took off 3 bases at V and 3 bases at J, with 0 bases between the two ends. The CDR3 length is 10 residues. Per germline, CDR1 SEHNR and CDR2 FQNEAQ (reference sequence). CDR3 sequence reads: CASSFYEQYF. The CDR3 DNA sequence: TGTGCCAGCAGCTTCTACGAGCAGTACTTC.

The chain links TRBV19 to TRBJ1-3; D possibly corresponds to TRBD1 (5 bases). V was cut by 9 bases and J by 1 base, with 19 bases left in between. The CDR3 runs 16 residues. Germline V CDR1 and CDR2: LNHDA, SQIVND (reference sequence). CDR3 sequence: CASVHRSGVSGNTIYF. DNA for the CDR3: TGTGCCAGCGTTCACAGGTCGGGGGTGTCTGGAAACACCATATATTTT.

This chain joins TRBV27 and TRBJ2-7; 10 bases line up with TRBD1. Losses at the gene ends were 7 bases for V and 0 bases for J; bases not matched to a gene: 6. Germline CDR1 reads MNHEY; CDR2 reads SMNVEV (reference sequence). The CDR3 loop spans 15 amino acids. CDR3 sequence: CASTPGTGVSYEQYF. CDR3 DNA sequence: TGTGCCAGCACCCCCGGGACAGGGGTCTCCTACGAGCAGTACTTC.

The CDR3, as DNA: TGTGCCAGCTCACCACCGGGGGGAAAAAGTAACTATGGCTACACCTTC. This codes for CASSPPGGKSNYGYTF. This chain links TRBV18 with TRBJ1-2, with D maybe TRBD1 (5 bases). The CDR3 length is 16 residues. V lost 0 bases, J lost 1 base, and 12 bases lay in between. The V gene's germline CDR1 is KGHSH and CDR2 LQKENI.

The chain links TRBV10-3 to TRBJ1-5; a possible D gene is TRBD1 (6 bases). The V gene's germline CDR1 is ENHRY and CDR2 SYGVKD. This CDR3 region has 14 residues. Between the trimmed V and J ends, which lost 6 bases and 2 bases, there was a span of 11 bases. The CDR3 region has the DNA TGTGCCATCAGCCAGGCAGGGGGCAATCAGCCCCAGCATTTT. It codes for CAISQAGGNQPQHF.

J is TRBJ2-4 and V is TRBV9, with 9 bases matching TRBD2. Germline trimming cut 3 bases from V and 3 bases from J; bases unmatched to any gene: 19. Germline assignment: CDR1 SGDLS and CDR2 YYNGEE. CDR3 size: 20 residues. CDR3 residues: CASSGRPDLVAGDGKNIQYF. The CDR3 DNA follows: TGTGCCAGCAGCGGACGCCCGGACTTGGTAGCGGGAGATGGCAAAAACATTCAGTACTTC.

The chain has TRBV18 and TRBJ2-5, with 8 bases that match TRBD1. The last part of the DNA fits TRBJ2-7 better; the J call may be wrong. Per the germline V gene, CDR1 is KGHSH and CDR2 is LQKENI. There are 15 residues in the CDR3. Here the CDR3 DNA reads TGTGCCAGCTCAGCGGGACAGGTATCCTCCTACGAGCAGTACTTC. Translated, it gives CASSAGQVSSYEQYF.

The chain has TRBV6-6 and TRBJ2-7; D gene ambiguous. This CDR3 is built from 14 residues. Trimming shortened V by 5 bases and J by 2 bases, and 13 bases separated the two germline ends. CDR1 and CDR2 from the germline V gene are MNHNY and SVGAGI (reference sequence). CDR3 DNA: TGTGCCAGCAGTCAGACACCCCTGGCCTACGAGCAGTACTTC. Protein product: CASSQTPLAYEQYF.

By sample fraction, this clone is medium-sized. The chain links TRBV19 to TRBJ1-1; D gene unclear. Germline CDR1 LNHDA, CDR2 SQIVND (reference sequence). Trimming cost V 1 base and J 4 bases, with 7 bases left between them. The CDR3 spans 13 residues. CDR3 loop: CASSIGSLTEAFF. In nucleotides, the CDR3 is TGTGCCAGTAGTATAGGCAGCCTCACTGAAGCTTTCTTT. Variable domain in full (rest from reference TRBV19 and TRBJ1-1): DGGITQSPKYLFRKEGQNVTLSCEQNLNHDAMYWYRQDPGQGLRLIYYSQIVNDFQKGDIAEGYSVSREKKESFPLTVTSAQKNPTAFYLCASSIGSLTEAFFGQGTRLTVV.

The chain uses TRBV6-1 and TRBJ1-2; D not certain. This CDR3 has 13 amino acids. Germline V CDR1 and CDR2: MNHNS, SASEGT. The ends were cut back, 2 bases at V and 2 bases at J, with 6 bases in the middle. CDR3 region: CASSELGNYGYTF. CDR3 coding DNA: TGTGCCAGCAGTGAACTAGGGAACTATGGCTACACCTTC.

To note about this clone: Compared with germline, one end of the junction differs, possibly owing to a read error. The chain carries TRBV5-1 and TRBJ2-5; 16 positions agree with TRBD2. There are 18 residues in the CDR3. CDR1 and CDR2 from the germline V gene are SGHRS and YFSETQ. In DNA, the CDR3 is TGCGCCAGCAGCTGGGGACTAGCGGGGGGGCCAGGTGGAGAGGCCCAGTACTTC. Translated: CASSWGLAGGPGGEAQYF.

CDR3 loop: CASRRGGADTQYF. In nucleotides, the CDR3 is TGTGCCAGCAGGAGGGGGGGCGCGGATACGCAGTATTTT. The chain couples TRBV6-5 to TRBJ2-3, with D possibly being TRBD2 (7 bases). Germline values: CDR1 MNHEY, CDR2 SVGAGI. The CDR3 has 13 amino acids. The V gene lost 6 bases and the J gene lost 6 bases, with 13 bases spanning the gap.

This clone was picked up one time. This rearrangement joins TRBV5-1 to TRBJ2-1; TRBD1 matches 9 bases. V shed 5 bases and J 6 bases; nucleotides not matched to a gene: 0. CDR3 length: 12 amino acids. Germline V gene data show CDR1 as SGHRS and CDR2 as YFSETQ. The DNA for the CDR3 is TGCGCCAGCAGGGGACAGGGCAATGAGCAGTTCTTC. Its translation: CASRGQGNEQFF.

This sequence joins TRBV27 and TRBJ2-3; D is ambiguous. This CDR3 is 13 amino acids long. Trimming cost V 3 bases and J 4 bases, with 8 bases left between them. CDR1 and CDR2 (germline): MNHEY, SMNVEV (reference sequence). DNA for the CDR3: TGTGCCAGCAGTTTCCAGACCGCAGATACGCAGTATTTT. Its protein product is CASSFQTADTQYF.

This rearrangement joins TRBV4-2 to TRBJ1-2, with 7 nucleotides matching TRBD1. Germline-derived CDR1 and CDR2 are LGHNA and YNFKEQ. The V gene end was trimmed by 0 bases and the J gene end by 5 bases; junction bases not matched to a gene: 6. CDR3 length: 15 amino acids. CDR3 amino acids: CASSQDHQGGYGYTF. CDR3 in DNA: TGTGCCAGCAGCCAAGATCATCAGGGGGGATATGGCTACACCTTC.

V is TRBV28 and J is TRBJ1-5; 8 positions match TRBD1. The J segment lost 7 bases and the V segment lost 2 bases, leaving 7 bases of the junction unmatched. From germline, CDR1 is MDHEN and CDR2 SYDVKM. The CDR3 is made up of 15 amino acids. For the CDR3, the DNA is TGTGCCAGCAGTTTACTCAGGGGGCTGGAACAGCCCCAGCATTTT. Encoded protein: CASSLLRGLEQPQHF.

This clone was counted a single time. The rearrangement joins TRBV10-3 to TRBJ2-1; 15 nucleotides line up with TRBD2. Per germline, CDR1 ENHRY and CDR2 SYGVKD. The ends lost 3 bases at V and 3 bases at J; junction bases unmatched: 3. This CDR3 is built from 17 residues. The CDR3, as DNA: TGTGCCATCAGTGACCCGGGACTAGCGGGGGGCTACAATGAGCAGTTCTTC. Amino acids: CAISDPGLAGGYNEQFF.

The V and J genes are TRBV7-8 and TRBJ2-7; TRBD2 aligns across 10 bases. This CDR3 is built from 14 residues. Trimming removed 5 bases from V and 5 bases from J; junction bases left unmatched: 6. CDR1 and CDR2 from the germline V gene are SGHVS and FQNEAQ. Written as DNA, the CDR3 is TGTGCCAGCAGCCAAATAGCGGGAGGTCACGAGCAGTACTTC. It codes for CASSQIAGGHEQYF. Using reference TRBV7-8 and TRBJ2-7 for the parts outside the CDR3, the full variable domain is GAGVSQSPRYKVAKRGQDVALRCDPISGHVSLFWYQQALGQGPEFLTYFQNEAQLDKSGLPSDRFFAERPEGSVSTLKIQRTQQEDSAVYLCASSQIAGGHEQYFGPGTRLTVT.

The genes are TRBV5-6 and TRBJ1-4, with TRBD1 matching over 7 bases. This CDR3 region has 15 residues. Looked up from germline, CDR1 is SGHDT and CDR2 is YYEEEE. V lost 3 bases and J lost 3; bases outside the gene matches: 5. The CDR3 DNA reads TGTGCCAGCAGCTCGGGGGACAGATCTAATGAAAAACTGTTTTTT. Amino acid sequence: CASSSGDRSNEKLFF.

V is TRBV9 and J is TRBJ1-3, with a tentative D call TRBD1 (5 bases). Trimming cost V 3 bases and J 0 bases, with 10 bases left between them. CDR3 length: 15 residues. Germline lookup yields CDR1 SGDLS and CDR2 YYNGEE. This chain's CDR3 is CASSAGRTSGNTIYF. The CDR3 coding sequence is TGTGCCAGCAGCGCGGGACGTACCTCTGGAAACACCATATATTTT.

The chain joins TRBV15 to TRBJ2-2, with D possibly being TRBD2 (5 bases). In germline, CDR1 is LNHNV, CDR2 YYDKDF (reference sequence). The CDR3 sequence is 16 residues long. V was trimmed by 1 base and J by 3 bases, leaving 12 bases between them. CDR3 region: CATSRVTSSHTGELFF. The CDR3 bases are TGTGCCACCAGCAGAGTTACTAGTTCGCACACCGGGGAGCTGTTTTTT.

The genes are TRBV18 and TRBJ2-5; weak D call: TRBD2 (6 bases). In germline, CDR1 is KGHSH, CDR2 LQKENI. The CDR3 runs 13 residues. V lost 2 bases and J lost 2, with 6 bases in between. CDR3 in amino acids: CASSPGTQETQYF. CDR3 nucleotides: TGTGCCAGCTCACCAGGGACTCAAGAGACCCAGTACTTC.

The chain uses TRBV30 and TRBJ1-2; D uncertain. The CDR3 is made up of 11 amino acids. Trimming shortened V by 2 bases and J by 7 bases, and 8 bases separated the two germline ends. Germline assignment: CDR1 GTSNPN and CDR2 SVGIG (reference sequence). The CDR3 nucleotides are TGTGCCTGGAGTACGACGGGTGGCTACACCTTC. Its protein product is CAWSTTGGYTF. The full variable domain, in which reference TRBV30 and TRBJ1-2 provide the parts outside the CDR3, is SQTIHQWPATLVQPVGSPLSLECTVEGTSNPNLYWYRQAAGRGLQLLFYSVGIGQISSEVPQNLSASRPQDRQFILSSKKLLLSDSGFYLCAWSTTGGYTFGSGTRLTVV.

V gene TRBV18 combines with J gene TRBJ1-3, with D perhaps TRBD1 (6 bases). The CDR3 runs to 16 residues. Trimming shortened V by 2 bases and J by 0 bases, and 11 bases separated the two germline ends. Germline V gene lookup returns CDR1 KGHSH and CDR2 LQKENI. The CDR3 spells CASSPITGSSGNTIYF. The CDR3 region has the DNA TGTGCCAGCTCACCAATAACAGGGTCCTCTGGAAACACCATATATTTT.

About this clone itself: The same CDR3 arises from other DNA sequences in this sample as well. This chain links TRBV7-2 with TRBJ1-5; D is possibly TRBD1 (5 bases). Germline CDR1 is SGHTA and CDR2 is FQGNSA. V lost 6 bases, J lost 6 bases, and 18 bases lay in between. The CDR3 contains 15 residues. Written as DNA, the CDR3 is TGTGCCAGCAGTTCGGGCCCTCGGGGGAGTCAGCCCCAGCATTTT. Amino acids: CASSSGPRGSQPQHF.

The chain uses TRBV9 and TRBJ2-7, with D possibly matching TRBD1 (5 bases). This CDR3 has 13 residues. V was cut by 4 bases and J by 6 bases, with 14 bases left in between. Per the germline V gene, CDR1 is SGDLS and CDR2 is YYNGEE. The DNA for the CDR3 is TGTGCCAGCAGCCTAGACAGTTTCTCCGAGCAGTACTTC. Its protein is CASSLDSFSEQYF.

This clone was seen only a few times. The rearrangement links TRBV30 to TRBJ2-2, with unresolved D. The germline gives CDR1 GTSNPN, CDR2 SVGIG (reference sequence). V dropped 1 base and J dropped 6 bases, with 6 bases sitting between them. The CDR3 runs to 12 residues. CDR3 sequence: CAWSGLSGELFF. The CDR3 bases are TGTGCCTGGAGTGGACTCTCCGGGGAGCTGTTTTTT.

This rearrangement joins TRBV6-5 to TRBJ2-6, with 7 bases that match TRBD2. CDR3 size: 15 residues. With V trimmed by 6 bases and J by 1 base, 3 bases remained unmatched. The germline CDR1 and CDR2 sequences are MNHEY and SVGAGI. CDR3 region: CASRGEGSGANVLTF. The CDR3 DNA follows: TGTGCCAGCAGAGGGGAGGGATCTGGGGCCAACGTCCTGACTTTC.

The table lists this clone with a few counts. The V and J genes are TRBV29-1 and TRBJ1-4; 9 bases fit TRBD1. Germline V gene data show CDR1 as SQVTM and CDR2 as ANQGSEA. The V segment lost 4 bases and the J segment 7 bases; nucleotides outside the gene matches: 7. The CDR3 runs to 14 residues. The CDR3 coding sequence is TGCAGCGTTGTACAGGGGGCGCGAGGTGAAAAACTGTTTTTT. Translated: CSVVQGARGEKLFF.